The 32 T cell receptor beta chains given below trace back to one sample, sequenced in a study of cytomegalovirus exposure and HLA in healthy donors. PCR involved 60 Vbeta and 13 Jbeta primers. Generated by immunoSEQ multiplex PCR, the TCRdb table keeps only in-frame clones and is missing some. The table shows around 130,000 clones, with about 82% occurring only once. Specimen: PBMCs. The receptor set was obtained from a boy younger than 18 in good health and CMV-seronegative.

The rearrangement joins TRBV15 to TRBJ2-3, with TRBD2 identical over 13 bases. The CDR3 extends over 17 amino acids. V shed 2 bases and J 4 bases; nucleotides not matched to a gene: 6. In germline, CDR1 is LNHNV, CDR2 YYDKDF (reference sequence). Written as DNA, the CDR3 is TGTGCCACCAGCAGACCCTGGACTAGCGGGAGCCCAGATACGCAGTATTTT. Translating it yields CATSRPWTSGSPDTQYF.

The chain is built from TRBV12-5 and TRBJ2-2; TRBD2 matches at 14 bases. CDR3 length: 19 residues. Trimming took 5 bases from V and 6 from J; bases not matched to a gene: 14. Germline CDR1 reads LGHNT; CDR2 reads FRNRAP. Written as DNA, the CDR3 is TGTGCTAGTGGTGGGACTAGCGGGAGACAGGCGAGCCCGGCCGGGGAGCTGTTTTTT. Residues: CASGGTSGRQASPAGELFF.

This rearrangement joins TRBV5-6 to TRBJ1-1; 7 nucleotides agree with TRBD1. The germline gives CDR1 SGHDT, CDR2 YYEEEE. With V trimmed by 4 bases and J by 4 bases, 10 bases remained unmatched. This CDR3 region has 15 residues. CDR3 sequence: CASSQQGPRGTEAFF. CDR3 DNA: TGTGCCAGCAGCCAACAGGGGCCCCGGGGCACTGAAGCTTTCTTT.

Regarding this clone: At one end the junction does not follow the germline gene, possibly because of a read error. This sample also contains other DNA sequences that code for the same CDR3. This chain connects TRBV6-5 to TRBJ2-7; D is undetermined. The germline gives CDR1 MNHEY, CDR2 SVGAGI. This CDR3 is built from 15 residues. The CDR3 nucleotides are TGTGCTAGCAGTTACTCGAGTCAGGCCTCCTACGAGCAGTACTTC. Translating gives CASSYSSQASYEQYF.

This chain connects TRBV4-1 to TRBJ1-2; D unclear. Trimming removed 0 bases at V and 6 bases at J, with 8 bases between. The CDR3 has 13 amino acids. Germline CDR1 reads MGHRA; CDR2 reads YSYEKL. As DNA, the CDR3 is TGCGCCAGCAGCCAAGAGTCTTGGCATGGCTACACCTTC. Residues: CASSQESWHGYTF.

This chain links TRBV30 with TRBJ2-5, with 9 bases that match TRBD1. The DNA end favors TRBJ2-7, so the J call may be wrong. The germline gives CDR1 GTSNPN, CDR2 SVGIG (reference sequence). This CDR3 is built from 12 residues. This CDR3 is CALTGGRNEQYF. CDR3 coding DNA: TGTGCCTTGACAGGGGGAAGGAACGAGCAGTACTTC.

The chain joins TRBV27 to TRBJ2-7; 9 nucleotides line up with TRBD1. CDR3 size: 15 residues. The junction had 7 bases not matched to a gene; V was cut back by 4 bases and J by 3 bases. Germline CDR1 MNHEY, CDR2 SMNVEV (reference sequence). CDR3 loop: CASSSLTGGFYEQYF. As DNA, the CDR3 is TGTGCCAGCAGTTCCCTGACAGGGGGGTTCTACGAGCAGTACTTC.

The chain recombines TRBV27 with TRBJ2-5; TRBD2 aligns across 7 bases. The V segment lost 3 bases and the J segment 2 bases; nucleotides outside the gene matches: 3. The CDR3 sequence is 14 residues long. Germline-derived CDR1 and CDR2 are MNHEY and SMNVEV (reference sequence). The CDR3 DNA is TGTGCCAGCAGTTTTACTAGCGAGCAAGAGACCCAGTACTTC. Translating it yields CASSFTSEQETQYF.

CDR3 amino acids: CASSLGLAGSRGEQFF. For the CDR3, the DNA is TGCGCCAGCAGCTTGGGACTAGCGGGGTCCCGGGGGGAGCAGTTCTTC. The rearrangement joins TRBV5-1 to TRBJ2-1; 11 bases fit TRBD2. After removal of 0 bases from V and 10 bases from J, the junction contained 9 bases not matched to a gene. This CDR3 region has 16 residues. Germline V lookup: CDR1 SGHRS, CDR2 YFSETQ.

The rearrangement joins TRBV10-3 to TRBJ1-4; D gene unclear. CDR3 length equals 14 residues. CDR1 is ENHRY, CDR2 SYGVKD, per germline. The V and J ends lost 8 bases and 3 bases respectively, with 13 bases between them. The CDR3 reads CAISRVLANEKLFF. The DNA of the CDR3 is TGTGCCATCTCGAGGGTCCTCGCTAATGAAAAACTGTTTTTT.

This chain uses TRBV6-6 with TRBJ2-1; maybe TRBD2 (5 bases). The CDR3 loop spans 11 amino acids. Germline CDR1 MNHNY, CDR2 SVGAGI (reference sequence). V lost 11 bases, J lost 4 bases, and 9 bases lay in between. In nucleotides, the CDR3 is TGTGCCGCGGCGGGTTACAATGAGCAGTTCTTC. This sequence encodes CAAAGYNEQFF.

On this clone: Given the absence of the conserved phenylalanine or tryptophan at the CDR3 end, a read error is likely. It is unclear where the CDR3 begins or ends on the DNA, so no DNA is shown, and the CDR3 is as TCRdb lists it. The V call is TRBV5-4, the J call TRBJ2-4; the DNA was not compared with TRBD2, the D call given in the table. The CDR3 has 13 residues if both end residues are counted. Per the germline V gene, CDR1 is SGHNT and CDR2 is YYREEE (reference sequence). This chain's CDR3 is CASSSPGGDHLFS.

The chain carries TRBV5-1 and TRBJ1-2, with D perhaps TRBD1 (6 bases). CDR1 and CDR2 from the germline V gene are SGHRS and YFSETQ. The CDR3 totals 13 residues. V was trimmed by 0 bases and J by 6 bases, leaving 9 bases between them. CDR3 nucleotide sequence: TGCGCCAGCAGCTTGGAACAGGGCCATGGCTACACCTTC. Amino acids: CASSLEQGHGYTF.

The chain is built from TRBV7-2 and TRBJ1-5; TRBD1 matches at 9 bases. The J segment lost 3 bases and the V segment lost 1 base, leaving 4 bases of the junction unmatched. Germline V gene data show CDR1 as SGHTA and CDR2 as FQGNSA. The length of the CDR3 is 16 residues. CDR3 protein: CASSLDGQGFNQPQHF. The CDR3 DNA is TGTGCCAGCAGCTTAGACGGACAGGGGTTCAATCAGCCCCAGCATTTT.

V gene TRBV5-1 combines with J gene TRBJ1-5; 8 bases align to TRBD1. Losses at the gene ends were 3 bases for V and 9 bases for J; bases not matched to a gene: 14. The germline CDR1 and CDR2 sequences are SGHRS and YFSETQ. The CDR3 loop spans 16 amino acids. CDR3 bases: TGCGCCAGCAGCTGCTCACAGGGGGGAGAGGATCGGCCCCAGCATTTT. Its translation is CASSCSQGGEDRPQHF. Full variable domain (rest looked up from reference TRBV5-1 and TRBJ1-5): KAGVTQTPRYLIKTRGQQVTLSCSPISGHRSVSWYQQTPGQGLQFLFEYFSETQRNKGNFPGRFSGRQFSNSRSEMNVSTLELGDSALYLCASSCSQGGEDRPQHFGDGTRLSIL.

DNA of the CDR3: TGTGCCAGCAGCGGAAAGACAGGGGGCTCCTACAATGAGCAGTTCTTC. Amino acids: CASSGKTGGSYNEQFF. The chain carries TRBV5-4 and TRBJ2-1; 9 nucleotides match TRBD1. Per germline, CDR1 SGHNT and CDR2 YYREEE (reference sequence). Losses at the gene ends were 4 bases for V and 0 bases for J; bases not matched to a gene: 5. The CDR3 contains 16 residues.

This chain connects TRBV29-1 to TRBJ2-2; 13 bases are a match to TRBD2. The trim removed 4 bases at V and 1 base at J, leaving 0 bases unmatched. This CDR3 is 15 amino acids long. In germline, CDR1 is SQVTM, CDR2 ANQGSEA. CDR3: CSVGLAGGNTGELFF. The CDR3 DNA follows: TGCAGCGTTGGACTAGCGGGAGGGAACACCGGGGAGCTGTTTTTT.

This chain uses TRBV30 with TRBJ1-1; tentatively, D is TRBD1 (6 bases). The CDR3 has 16 amino acids. The V end was cut by 8 bases, the J end by 3 bases, with 25 bases between. From germline, CDR1 is GTSNPN and CDR2 SVGIG (reference sequence). Here the CDR3 reads CAANQYFTGWDTEAFF. The CDR3 region has the DNA TGTGCCGCGAACCAGTACTTCACAGGGTGGGACACTGAAGCTTTCTTT.

The gene calls are TRBV12-5 and TRBJ2-1; 11 bases map to TRBD2. The length of the CDR3 is 15 residues. CDR1 and CDR2 from the germline V gene are LGHNT and FRNRAP. With V trimmed by 6 bases and J by 5 bases, 6 bases remained unmatched. CDR3 loop: CASGTGTSGNNEQFF. The CDR3 DNA is TGTGCTAGTGGAACCGGGACTAGCGGAAACAATGAGCAGTTCTTC.

The V call is TRBV6-1, the J call TRBJ1-2; possibly TRBD1 for D (6 bases). The CDR3 consists of 15 residues. Per germline, CDR1 MNHNS and CDR2 SASEGT. Trimming removed 7 bases at V and 6 bases at J, with 21 bases between. As DNA, the CDR3 is TGTGCCAGCACCGTAAGGGGCAGGGGAGACGATGGCTACACCTTC. Translating it yields CASTVRGRGDDGYTF.

This chain joins TRBV5-1 and TRBJ2-3; no firm D call. The CDR3 loop spans 15 amino acids. Germline loops: CDR1 SGHRS, CDR2 YFSETQ. The ends were cut back, 3 bases at V and 2 bases at J, with 13 bases in the middle. The CDR3 region is CASSSEKAHTDTQYF. CDR3 coding DNA: TGCGCCAGCAGCTCGGAGAAGGCGCACACAGATACGCAGTATTTT.

The rearrangement links TRBV12-2 to TRBJ2-1; the table's D gene call, TRBD1, was not cross checked with the DNA. TRBV12-2 is flagged as a pseudogene. CDR3 length: 16 residues. The CDR3 is CASLPQGFRSYNEQFF. The CDR3 coding sequence is TGTGCAAGTCTCCCCCAGGGTTTTAGAAGTTACAATGAGCAGTTCTTC.

The count of this clone is one. This chain connects TRBV7-8 to TRBJ1-5; tentative D call: TRBD1 (5 bases). Trimming left V 3 bases short and J 7 bases short, with 13 bases between. The CDR3 contains 14 residues. CDR1 SGHVS and CDR2 FQNEAQ come from the germline V gene. The CDR3 here is CASSFPGLRQPQHF. The CDR3 DNA sequence: TGTGCCAGCAGCTTCCCAGGGCTTCGACAGCCCCAGCATTTT.

The V gene is TRBV6-5, the J gene TRBJ1-6; D is unclear. V was pared by 9 bases and J by 8 bases, with 17 bases between. The CDR3 is made up of 14 amino acids. The germline CDR1 and CDR2 sequences are MNHEY and SVGAGI. The CDR3 here is CASTPYSADSPLHF. DNA for the CDR3: TGTGCCAGTACCCCTTACTCGGCGGATTCACCCCTCCACTTT.

This rearrangement joins TRBV7-3 to TRBJ2-5; 7 positions agree with TRBD2. Germline V gene data show CDR1 as SGHTA and CDR2 as FQGTGA. J gave up 5 bases and V 0 bases, and 9 bases lay outside the gene matches. The CDR3 has 16 amino acids. CDR3 amino acids: CASSLTSGGVGETQYF. Written as DNA, the CDR3 is TGTGCCAGCAGCTTAACGTCGGGGGGAGTGGGTGAGACCCAGTACTTC. The whole variable domain, filled in from reference TRBV7-3 and TRBJ2-5, reads GAGVSQTPSNKVTEKGKYVELRCDPISGHTALYWYRQSLGQGPEFLIYFQGTGAADDSGLPNDRFFAVRPEGSVSTLKIQRTERGDSAVYLCASSLTSGGVGETQYFGPGTRLLVL.

CDR3 loop: CASRPQTGDTQYF. The CDR3 region has the DNA TGTGCCAGCAGACCGCAGACGGGAGATACGCAGTATTTT. The gene calls are TRBV5-4 and TRBJ2-3; D is unclear. The CDR3 totals 13 residues. Between the trimmed V and J ends, which lost 5 bases and 5 bases, there was a span of 12 bases. Looked up from germline, CDR1 is SGHNT and CDR2 is YYREEE (reference sequence).

The J gene is TRBJ2-1, the V gene TRBV25-1, with 11 bases lining up with TRBD2. V was pared by 5 bases and J by 1 base, with 10 bases of the junction left unmatched. Germline V CDR1 and CDR2: MGHDK, SYGVNS. The CDR3 consists of 18 residues. The CDR3 sequence: CASSPGLAGGRSYNEQFF. The CDR3 DNA reads TGTGCCAGCAGTCCCGGACTAGCGGGTGGACGGTCCTACAATGAGCAGTTCTTC.

The rearrangement links TRBV5-1 to TRBJ2-1; 8 bases line up with TRBD1. The CDR3 totals 15 residues. The germline CDR1 and CDR2 sequences are SGHRS and YFSETQ. With V trimmed by 5 bases and J by 3 bases, 7 bases remained unmatched. CDR3 in amino acids: CASRPETGVYNEQFF. The DNA of the CDR3 is TGCGCCAGCAGACCGGAGACAGGGGTCTACAATGAGCAGTTCTTC.

The V call is TRBV29-1, the J call TRBJ2-5, with 7 bases identical to TRBD1. The end of the DNA is better explained by TRBJ2-7, so the J call may be wrong. In germline, CDR1 is SQVTM, CDR2 ANQGSEA. The CDR3 sequence is 14 residues long. CDR3 coding DNA: TGCAGCGTCGGGGACCGGGACAGCACCTACGAGCAGTACTTC. Its translation is CSVGDRDSTYEQYF.

There are a few counts of this clone. This chain joins TRBV6-5 and TRBJ1-1, with no clear D. Trimming stripped 5 bases from V and 1 base from J, with 8 bases between. This CDR3 is built from 13 residues. Germline V gene lookup returns CDR1 MNHEY and CDR2 SVGAGI. CDR3 sequence (DNA): TGTGCCAGCAGTACTCCGGGGAACACTGAAGCTTTCTTT. This translates into CASSTPGNTEAFF.

The V call is TRBV7-2, the J call TRBJ2-5; 8 nucleotides align to TRBD1. CDR1 is SGHTA, CDR2 FQGNSA, per germline. The CDR3 is 14 residues long. Losses at the gene ends were 1 base for V and 5 bases for J; bases not matched to a gene: 3. The CDR3 DNA reads TGTGCCAGCAGCTTAGTCAGGGGGCTTGAGACCCAGTACTTC. It codes for CASSLVRGLETQYF. Looking up the rest from reference TRBV7-2 and TRBJ2-5 gives the full variable domain: GAGVSQSPSNKVTEKGKDVELRCDPISGHTALYWYRQSLGQGLEFLIYFQGNSAPDKSGLPSDRFSAERTGGSVSTLTIQRTQQEDSAVYLCASSLVRGLETQYFGPGTRLLVL.

The chain is built from TRBV19 and TRBJ1-5; a weak D match, TRBD1 (5 bases). There are 14 residues in the CDR3. Trimming pared 6 bases from V and 2 bases from J, leaving 11 bases between. Per the germline V gene, CDR1 is LNHDA and CDR2 is SQIVND (reference sequence). CDR3 in amino acids: CASRSTGGNQPQHF. CDR3 bases: TGTGCCAGTAGGAGCACGGGGGGCAATCAGCCCCAGCATTTT.